This TCR beta chain came from a study of shared clonotypes between healthy human individuals. Genomic DNA from each subset was divided evenly over several immunoSEQ plates. Only in-frame clones appear in the TCRdb table, and some are missing; sequencing was by immunoSEQ multiplex PCR. The sample has over a million clones, more than 95% seen once. This CDR3 contains 13 residues. V dropped 5 bases and J dropped 3 bases, with 10 bases sitting between them. The V gene's germline CDR1 is SGHAT and CDR2 FQNNGV. The sequence was collected from a man younger than 40 in good health. The chain links TRBV11-2 to TRBJ2-5, with TRBD2 as a possible D gene (6 bases). The specimen sequenced was naive CD4+ T cells sorted from blood. Specified subset: CD45RA+ positively selected. This chain's CDR3 is CASSAGGEETQYF. The CDR3 bases are TGTGCCAGCAGCGCAGGCGGGGAAGAGACCCAGTACTTC.